The 32 T cell receptor beta chains given below trace back to one sample, sequenced in a study of blood T cell repertoires in COVID-19. Measured with immunoSEQ multiplex PCR; TCRdb has only the in-frame clones, and not every one. The sample consists of 20,000 to 25,000 clones, 80% to 90% of them appearing once. The sequenced sample consisted of peripheral blood. The receptors come from a man in his 70s with acute or convalescent COVID-19.

The rearrangement uses TRBV6-5 and TRBJ1-4, with 8 bases that match TRBD1. The CDR3 has 15 amino acids. With 6 bases clipped from V and 10 bases from J, the junction kept 13 bases outside the gene matches. CDR1 is MNHEY and CDR2 is SVGAGI in the germline V gene. This CDR3 reads CASSGQGMGFGKLFF. CDR3 nucleotides: TGTGCCAGCAGCGGACAGGGAATGGGTTTCGGAAAACTGTTTTTT.

This chain uses TRBV20-1 with TRBJ2-1; D is ambiguous. The CDR3 extends over 10 amino acids. Germline V CDR1 and CDR2: DFQATT, SNEGSKA (reference sequence). V was cut by 5 bases and J by 7 bases, with 6 bases left in between. The CDR3 spells CSASLNEQFF. Here the CDR3 DNA reads TGCAGTGCTTCTTTAAATGAGCAGTTCTTC.

This rearrangement joins TRBV3-1 (or the pseudogene TRBV3-2) to TRBJ1-1; D gene uncertain. The germline V and J ends were trimmed by 4 bases and 3 bases, with 6 bases remaining between them. Germline V lookup: CDR1 LGHDT, CDR2 YNNKEL (reference sequence). The CDR3 consists of 12 residues. CDR3 bases: TGTGCCAGCAGCCTGAGGGACACTGAAGCTTTCTTT. Protein product: CASSLRDTEAFF.

V and J are TRBV9 and TRBJ2-2, with TRBD2 identical over 12 bases. The CDR3 length is 18 residues. Germline V gene lookup returns CDR1 SGDLS and CDR2 YYNGEE. Unmatched junction bases numbered 9, after V lost 2 bases and J lost 4 bases. DNA of the CDR3: TGTGCCAGCAGCGTTAGTCCTAGCGGGGGGGCCGTCACCGGGGAGCTGTTTTTT. Protein sequence: CASSVSPSGGAVTGELFF.

V usage is TRBV28 and J usage is TRBJ1-2; D is uncertain. This CDR3 is 14 amino acids long. From germline, CDR1 is MDHEN and CDR2 SYDVKM. Trimming pared 2 bases from V and 3 bases from J, leaving 10 bases between. Here the CDR3 DNA reads TGTGCCAGCAGTTTAGGGCAGACATACTATGGCTACACCTTC. This encodes CASSLGQTYYGYTF.

The chain joins TRBV19 to TRBJ1-1, with D maybe TRBD1 (5 bases). The V gene's germline CDR1 is LNHDA and CDR2 SQIVND (reference sequence). The V end lost 5 bases, the J end lost 5 bases, and 15 bases lay between the germline ends. The CDR3 totals 14 residues. The CDR3 region is CASSPQGSRTEAFF. The CDR3 DNA reads as TGTGCCAGTAGTCCCCAGGGTAGTAGGACTGAAGCTTTCTTT.

This chain links TRBV7-2 with TRBJ2-3; the match to TRBD2 covers 9 bases. Germline CDR1 reads SGHTA; CDR2 reads FQGNSA. The CDR3 is 19 amino acids. The J segment lost 2 bases and the V segment lost 1 base, leaving 13 bases of the junction unmatched. In DNA form, the CDR3 reads TGTGCCAGCAGCTTAGACGATACGGGGACTAGCATAGTCACAGATACGCAGTATTTT. Translation: CASSLDDTGTSIVTDTQYF.

The chain joins TRBV5-1 to TRBJ1-1; D ambiguous. CDR1 is SGHRS and CDR2 is YFSETQ in the germline V gene. V lost 3 bases to trimming and J lost 1 base, with 7 bases between them. The CDR3 covers 13 residues. The CDR3 spells CASSYNENTEAFF. CDR3 DNA sequence: TGCGCCAGCAGCTACAACGAGAACACTGAAGCTTTCTTT.

This clone showed up just once. The rearrangement links TRBV6-4 to TRBJ1-1, with 9 bases fitting TRBD1. The V segment lost 8 bases and the J segment 5 bases; nucleotides outside the gene matches: 9. The length of the CDR3 is 14 residues. CDR1 MRHNA and CDR2 SNTAGT come from the germline V gene. The CDR3 nucleotides are TGTGCCAGCCTCTACAGGGGGCGGTGGACTGAAGCTTTCTTT. Encoded protein: CASLYRGRWTEAFF.

The V call is TRBV5-1, the J call TRBJ2-1, with 12 bases that match TRBD2. The J segment lost 7 bases and the V segment lost 4 bases, leaving 6 bases of the junction unmatched. This CDR3 spans 15 amino acids. Germline V CDR1 and CDR2: SGHRS, YFSETQ. In DNA form, the CDR3 reads TGCGCCAGCAGCCCGACTAGCGGGAGCGTAAATGAGCAGTTCTTC. Protein sequence: CASSPTSGSVNEQFF.

The chain couples TRBV9 to TRBJ1-1; D is possibly TRBD1 (5 bases). Per the germline V gene, CDR1 is SGDLS and CDR2 is YYNGEE. The CDR3 is 15 amino acids. V gave up 0 bases and J gave up 1 base, with 10 bases separating them. CDR3: CASSVARGANTEAFF. The DNA for the CDR3 is TGTGCCAGCAGCGTAGCTCGTGGGGCGAACACTGAAGCTTTCTTT.

The CDR3 DNA sequence: TGTGCCAGCAGTGACAGAACCTCTGGAAACACCATATATTTT. Its translation is CASSDRTSGNTIYF. The V call is TRBV2, the J call TRBJ1-3; D gene uncertain. The CDR3 is made up of 14 amino acids. V lost 3 bases and J lost 0, with 6 bases in between. Germline V gene data show CDR1 as SNHLY and CDR2 as FYNNEI.

Concerning this clone itself: A read error may account for a junction end that differs from germline. Here the CDR3 reads CSLDPFGTGDGYTF. The DNA for the CDR3 is TGCAGCCTTGACCCATTCGGGACAGGGGATGGCTACACCTTC. V and J are TRBV29-1 and TRBJ1-2; TRBD1 aligns across 10 bases. The CDR3 has 14 residues. Germline assignment: CDR1 SQVTM and CDR2 ANQGSEA. The full variable domain, completed using reference TRBV29-1 and TRBJ1-2, is SAVISQKPSRDICQRGTSLTIQCQVDSQVTMMFWYRQQPGQSLTLIATANQGSEATYESGFVIDKFPISRPNLTFSTLTVSNMSPEDSSIYLCSLDPFGTGDGYTFGSGTRLTVV.

V is TRBV10-3 and J is TRBJ1-1, with unresolved D. Trimming cost V 2 bases and J 12 bases, with 13 bases left between them. Germline-derived CDR1 and CDR2 are ENHRY and SYGVKD. CDR3 length: 12 residues. The CDR3 sequence: CAISELGRGTFF. The CDR3 nucleotides are TGTGCCATCAGTGAGCTTGGCCGCGGGACTTTCTTT.

This chain connects TRBV15 to TRBJ1-1, with D unresolved. Germline values: CDR1 LNHNV, CDR2 YYDKDF (reference sequence). The CDR3 length is 14 residues. V shed 1 base and J shed 0 bases, with 6 bases lying between them. The DNA of the CDR3 is TGTGCCACCAGCAGAGGACAAATGAACACTGAAGCTTTCTTT. Its protein is CATSRGQMNTEAFF.

CDR3 nucleotide sequence: TGTGCCAGCAGTTTACAGGGGCGCCTTGGAAACACCATATATTTT. Residues: CASSLQGRLGNTIYF. The chain carries TRBV28 and TRBJ1-3, with D possibly being TRBD1 (6 bases). The CDR3 is 15 residues long. With 2 bases removed from V and 3 bases from J, the gap between germline ends came to 11 bases. In germline, CDR1 is MDHEN, CDR2 SYDVKM.

This clone was seen a single time. The V and J genes are TRBV7-9 and TRBJ2-7; 7 bases agree with TRBD1. Germline assignment: CDR1 SEHNR and CDR2 FQNEAQ (reference sequence). The length of the CDR3 is 15 residues. J gave up 2 bases and V 0 bases, and 4 bases lay outside the gene matches. CDR3 sequence: CASSLATGQPYEQYF. In nucleotides, the CDR3 is TGTGCCAGCAGCTTAGCAACGGGACAGCCCTACGAGCAGTACTTC.

The DNA of the CDR3 is TGTGCCAGCAGACTGGGACTAGCGGGAGTCGAGCAGTACTTC. Translation: CASRLGLAGVEQYF. The chain joins TRBV5-8 to TRBJ2-7; TRBD2 matches 14 bases. This CDR3 region has 14 residues. Trimming took 5 bases from V and 6 from J; bases not matched to a gene: 4. Germline V gene sequence: CDR1 SGHTS, CDR2 YDEGEE.

The chain combines TRBV2 with TRBJ1-1; TRBD1 might be the D (6 bases). With 1 base removed from V and 1 base from J, the gap between germline ends came to 10 bases. The CDR3 has 15 amino acids. CDR1 and CDR2 from the germline V gene are SNHLY and FYNNEI. The CDR3 DNA is TGTGCCAGCAGTGAAGTCGGCAGGGGGAACACTGAAGCTTTCTTT. This sequence encodes CASSEVGRGNTEAFF.

The chain joins TRBV7-3 to TRBJ1-2; the match to TRBD1 covers 8 bases. This CDR3 region has 13 residues. With 5 bases clipped from V and 4 bases from J, the junction kept 3 bases outside the gene matches. CDR1 is SGHTA and CDR2 is FQGTGA in the germline V gene. This chain's CDR3 is CASSPGQGYGYTF. CDR3 sequence (DNA): TGTGCCAGCAGCCCTGGACAGGGCTATGGCTACACCTTC.

V gene TRBV28 combines with J gene TRBJ1-2; 7 bases agree with TRBD1. V was clipped by 2 bases and J by 1 base; unmatched bases: 1. Germline values: CDR1 MDHEN, CDR2 SYDVKM. The CDR3 loop spans 14 amino acids. DNA of the CDR3: TGTGCCAGCAGTTTACAGGGGGTTAACTATGGCTACACCTTC. Its protein is CASSLQGVNYGYTF.

CDR3 sequence reads: CASSLPGQGRFNTEAFF. Written as DNA, the CDR3 is TGTGCCAGCAGTTTACCCGGACAGGGGCGGTTCAACACTGAAGCTTTCTTT. The chain joins TRBV28 to TRBJ1-1; 9 bases are shared with TRBD1. Germline CDR1 MDHEN, CDR2 SYDVKM. Unmatched junction bases numbered 9, after V lost 2 bases and J lost 2 bases. The CDR3 is 17 residues long. Full variable domain (remainder filled in from reference TRBV28 and TRBJ1-1): DVKVTQSSRYLVKRTGEKVFLECVQDMDHENMFWYRQDPGLGLRLIYFSYDVKMKEKGDIPEGYSVSREKKERFSLILESASTNQTSMYLCASSLPGQGRFNTEAFFGQGTRLTVV.

The chain employs TRBV5-1 and TRBJ2-7; a possible D gene is TRBD2 (6 bases). The CDR3 contains 17 residues. Trimming cost V 2 bases and J 3 bases, with 21 bases left between them. Per germline, CDR1 SGHRS and CDR2 YFSETQ. As DNA, the CDR3 is TGCGCCAGCAGCTTCCAGGCCGGGGGACCATCGAACTACGAGCAGTACTTC. The encoded protein is CASSFQAGGPSNYEQYF. Full variable domain (outside the CDR3, taken from reference TRBV5-1 and TRBJ2-7): KAGVTQTPRYLIKTRGQQVTLSCSPISGHRSVSWYQQTPGQGLQFLFEYFSETQRNKGNFPGRFSGRQFSNSRSEMNVSTLELGDSALYLCASSFQAGGPSNYEQYFGPGTRLTVT.

V gene TRBV27 combines with J gene TRBJ1-2; 8 bases match TRBD1. In germline, CDR1 is MNHEY, CDR2 SMNVEV (reference sequence). The junction had 18 bases not matched to a gene; V was cut back by 3 bases and J by 6 bases. CDR3 size: 18 residues. CDR3: CASSLVRPGRGQSDGYTF. The CDR3 coding sequence is TGTGCCAGCAGTTTGGTGCGGCCCGGCAGGGGGCAAAGTGATGGCTACACCTTC.

The chain joins TRBV12-5 to TRBJ1-5, with TRBD1 identical over 8 bases. Per germline, CDR1 LGHNT and CDR2 FRNRAP. This CDR3 region has 20 residues. V shed 1 base and J 0 bases; nucleotides not matched to a gene: 14. The CDR3 loop is CASGLASTGETQYSNQPQHF. The CDR3 DNA reads as TGTGCTAGTGGTTTGGCATCGACAGGGGAGACCCAATATAGCAATCAGCCCCAGCATTTT.

This clone has a handful of counts. Distinct nucleotide sequences in the sample also encode this CDR3. CDR3 protein: CASSRSYEQYF. The CDR3 region has the DNA TGTGCCAGCAGCCGGTCCTACGAGCAGTACTTC. J is TRBJ2-7 and V is TRBV11-2; D call uncertain. CDR3 size: 11 residues. In germline, CDR1 is SGHAT, CDR2 FQNNGV. V lost 5 bases, J lost 1 base, and 3 bases lay in between.

The chain links TRBV4-1 to TRBJ1-6; possibly TRBD1 for D (5 bases). Trimming left V 0 bases short and J 7 bases short, with 13 bases between. Germline CDR1 and CDR2: MGHRA and YSYEKL. The CDR3 covers 16 residues. The CDR3 DNA is TGCGCCAGCAGCCAAGATATTGCAGGGTGGAATTCACCCCTCCACTTT. Protein product: CASSQDIAGWNSPLHF.

The chain is built from TRBV6-5 and TRBJ1-1; 11 nucleotides match TRBD1. Unmatched junction bases numbered 4, after V lost 5 bases and J lost 2 bases. The CDR3 extends over 15 amino acids. Germline V CDR1 and CDR2: MNHEY, SVGAGI. As DNA, the CDR3 is TGTGCCAGCAGTACGGGGACAGGGGGAAACACTGAAGCTTTCTTT. Translation gives CASSTGTGGNTEAFF.

The chain has TRBV5-1 and TRBJ2-1, with TRBD1 matching over 9 bases. The V segment lost 4 bases and the J segment 8 bases; nucleotides outside the gene matches: 10. The CDR3 consists of 15 residues. Germline CDR1 SGHRS, CDR2 YFSETQ. The CDR3 reads CASSLILTGGDEQFF. The DNA for the CDR3 is TGCGCCAGCAGCCTCATCTTAACAGGGGGCGATGAGCAGTTCTTC.

The chain combines TRBV28 with TRBJ1-1, with TRBD1 as a possible D gene (6 bases). Trimming pared 7 bases from V and 9 bases from J, leaving 12 bases between. CDR1 and CDR2 (germline): MDHEN, SYDVKM. The CDR3 runs to 11 residues. The CDR3 loop is CASTDGQQAFF. The CDR3, as DNA: TGTGCCAGCACCGACGGACAGCAAGCTTTCTTT. Full variable domain (rest looked up from reference TRBV28 and TRBJ1-1): DVKVTQSSRYLVKRTGEKVFLECVQDMDHENMFWYRQDPGLGLRLIYFSYDVKMKEKGDIPEGYSVSREKKERFSLILESASTNQTSMYLCASTDGQQAFFGQGTRLTVV.

CDR3: CASSRRPEREKLFF. As DNA, the CDR3 is TGTGCCAGCAGCCGCAGGCCCGAACGTGAAAAACTGTTTTTT. J is TRBJ1-4 and V is TRBV5-4, with D unresolved. Trimming took off 4 bases at V and 7 bases at J, with 14 bases between the two ends. Looked up from germline, CDR1 is SGHNT and CDR2 is YYREEE (reference sequence). The CDR3 runs 14 residues.

The V gene is TRBV18, the J gene TRBJ2-5; TRBD2 is a possible D gene (6 bases). Trimming pared 3 bases from V and 2 bases from J, leaving 7 bases between. Looked up from germline, CDR1 is KGHSH and CDR2 is LQKENI. The CDR3 totals 13 residues. The CDR3 loop reads CASSPGLQETQYF. CDR3 nucleotide sequence: TGTGCCAGCTCACCGGGACTGCAAGAGACCCAGTACTTC.